This T cell receptor (beta chain) was recorded in a study of T cell responses to AZD1222 COVID-19 vaccine. Study at large: Samples with a second dose at about 4 or about 12 weeks were pooled together.

Study-level findings and limits: Repertoire sampling happened only post peak T cell response.

Sequenced by immunoSEQ multiplex PCR; TCRdb stores in-frame clones only, minus some. The sample lists about 150,000 clones, over 90% occurring once. With regard to this clone: Its antigen remains unidentified.

Trimming cost V 1 base and J 4 bases; bases outside gene matches: 4. Germline V gene data show CDR1 as MGHRA and CDR2 as YSYEKL. This CDR3 region has 15 residues. This clonotype originated in an adult in good health. V and J are TRBV4-1 and TRBJ1-3, with 7 positions matching TRBD1. Material: peripheral blood, obtained on day 0 of AZD1222 vaccination. The CDR3 spells CASSQAGGGGNTIYF. The CDR3 DNA reads as TGCGCCAGCAGCCAAGCAGGAGGGGGCGGAAACACCATATATTTT.